This entry features one T cell receptor beta chain sequence. The data derive from a study of metastatic and nonmetastatic thyroid tumors. TCRdb reanalyzed the PCR reads via MiXCR. The table has about 31,000 clones, roughly a fifth seen once; the top ten hold about 22%. All patients reached thyroid surgery having received no treatment beforehand. This CDR3 is built from 18 residues. Looked up from germline, CDR1 is SGHRS and CDR2 is YFSETQ. Losses at the gene ends were 4 bases for V and 8 bases for J; bases not matched to a gene: 14. The sequence came from a female donor with papillary thyroid cancer or a benign thyroid nodule (not recorded which). Some clones in this sample may be carry-over from other donors' samples. The chain couples TRBV5-1 to TRBJ2-2; 13 bases agree with TRBD2. The specimen was blood. The CDR3 sequence is CASSDRLAGGPVGGELFF. DNA for the CDR3: TGCGCCAGCAGCGACCGACTAGCGGGGGGCCCTGTTGGTGGGGAGCTGTTTTTT. Full variable domain (remainder filled in from reference TRBV5-1 and TRBJ2-2): KAGVTQTPRYLIKTRGQQVTLSCSPISGHRSVSWYQQTPGQGLQFLFEYFSETQRNKGNFPGRFSGRQFSNSRSEMNVSTLELGDSALYLCASSDRLAGGPVGGELFFGEGSRLTVL.